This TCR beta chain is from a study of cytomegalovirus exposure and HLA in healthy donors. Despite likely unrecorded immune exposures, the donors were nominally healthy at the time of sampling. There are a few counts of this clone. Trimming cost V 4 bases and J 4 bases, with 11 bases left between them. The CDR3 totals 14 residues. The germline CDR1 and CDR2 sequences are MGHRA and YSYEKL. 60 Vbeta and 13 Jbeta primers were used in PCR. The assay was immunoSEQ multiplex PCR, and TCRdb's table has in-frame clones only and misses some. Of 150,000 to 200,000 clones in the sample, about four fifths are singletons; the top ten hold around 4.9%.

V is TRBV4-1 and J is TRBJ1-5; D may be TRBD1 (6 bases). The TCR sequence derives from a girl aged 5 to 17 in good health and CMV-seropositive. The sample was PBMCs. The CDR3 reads CASSLGQPNQPQHF. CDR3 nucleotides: TGCGCCAGCAGCCTAGGACAGCCAAATCAGCCCCAGCATTTT.